The 14 T cell receptor beta chains presented below share a single source sample, sequenced in a study of human T cells and chemical hapten exposure. TCRdb itself ran the RACE reads through MiXCR, one entry per CDR3 protein. This table holds just under 350,000 distinct CDR3 sequences, about 7% found once. As to time point: patch test 1, 2 weeks after DPC sensitization. Treatment reported: therapeutic diphenylcyclopropenone sensitization with weekly scalp DPC. This material consisted of whole blood, taken in connection with sensitization to the hapten diphenylcyclopropenone (DPC). These receptors were collected from a woman aged 18-35 years with alopecia areata. Some clones in this sample may be carry-over from other donors' samples.

The chain employs TRBV7-8 and TRBJ1-3; D perhaps matches TRBD1 (5 bases). CDR1 and CDR2 (germline): SGHVS, FQNEAQ. CDR3 length: 16 amino acids. V lost 5 bases and J 0 bases, leaving 14 bases between the germline ends. The CDR3 DNA reads TGTGCCAGCAGCGTAGGGCGGGGGAACTCTGGAAACACCATATATTTT. This sequence encodes CASSVGRGNSGNTIYF.

This clonotype occurred many times. The chain employs TRBV6-2 or TRBV6-3 and TRBJ2-1, with TRBD2 matching 11 bases. CDR3 size: 17 residues. Germline-derived CDR1 and CDR2 are MNHEY and SVGEGT. The ends lost 10 bases at V and 3 bases at J; junction bases unmatched: 14. This chain's CDR3 is CAIEGLAGGSSYNEQFF. The DNA of the CDR3 is TGTGCCATCGAGGGGCTAGCGGGGGGATCGAGCTACAATGAGCAGTTCTTC.

This clonotype was detected many times. This chain links TRBV29-1 with TRBJ1-4; possible D gene TRBD1, 6 bases. The CDR3 covers 15 residues. The germline gives CDR1 SQVTM, CDR2 ANQGSEA. V lost 0 bases and J lost 8, with 16 bases in between. The CDR3 nucleotides are TGCAGCGTTGAAGAACTACCCGCGGGGGGCGAAAAACTGTTTTTT. This encodes CSVEELPAGGEKLFF.

The table lists this clonotype with many counts. The chain joins TRBV6-5 to TRBJ1-4; the D gene is possibly TRBD1 (6 bases). CDR3 size: 17 residues. Trimming left V 0 bases short and J 3 bases short, with 14 bases between. Germline V gene lookup returns CDR1 MNHEY and CDR2 SVGAGI. DNA for the CDR3: TGTGCCAGCAGTTACTCACCTAGGGACAAAGCTAATGAAAAACTGTTTTTT. Amino acids: CASSYSPRDKANEKLFF.

This chain links TRBV10-3 with TRBJ2-1, with 7 positions matching TRBD2. The CDR3 runs to 14 residues. V shed 6 bases, J shed 7 bases, and the junction held 9 bases outside the gene matches. Per the germline V gene, CDR1 is ENHRY and CDR2 is SYGVKD. The CDR3 reads CAIRPTGGSNEQFF. For the CDR3, the DNA is TGTGCCATCAGACCCACGGGGGGTAGTAATGAGCAGTTCTTC.

CDR3 coding DNA: TGTGCCAGCAACAACCAAGGGCTTGGCTACACCTTC. It specifies CASNNQGLGYTF. The chain is built from TRBV6-2 or TRBV6-3 and TRBJ1-2; no clear D. Trimming took 7 bases from V and 7 from J, leaving 13 bases between them. CDR3 length: 12 amino acids. Germline V gene data show CDR1 as MNHEY and CDR2 as SVGEGT.

This clonotype has ten or more counts. The CDR3, as DNA: TGTGCCAGCAGGGATCTGAACACTGAAGCTTTCTTT. Encoded protein: CASRDLNTEAFF. This chain uses TRBV2 with TRBJ1-1; D uncertain. Germline CDR1 SNHLY, CDR2 FYNNEI. V lost 6 bases and J lost 0, with 5 bases in between. This CDR3 region has 12 residues.

The rearrangement links TRBV6-6 to TRBJ1-4; 10 bases are shared with TRBD1. Germline CDR1 reads MNHNY; CDR2 reads SVGAGI (reference sequence). The CDR3 is 18 residues long. V lost 2 bases to trimming and J lost 5 bases; unmatched junction nucleotides: 11. CDR3 in amino acids: CASSYTDRGPLGNEKLFF. As DNA, the CDR3 is TGTGCCAGCAGTTACACTGACAGGGGGCCATTAGGAAATGAAAAACTGTTTTTT.

This clonotype was counted at least ten times. The chain recombines TRBV7-2 with TRBJ2-3; 11 bases fit TRBD2. This CDR3 is built from 16 residues. V trimming: 5 bases; J trimming: 6 bases; junction bases outside the gene matches: 10. Per germline, CDR1 SGHTA and CDR2 FQGNSA. CDR3 region: CASSLSGGATPDTQYF. The CDR3 region has the DNA TGTGCCAGCAGCCTTAGCGGGGGGGCCACACCTGATACGCAGTATTTT.

V usage is TRBV12-3 or TRBV12-4 and J usage is TRBJ1-1, with 7 bases matching TRBD1. V gave up 5 bases and J gave up 2 bases; unmatched junction bases: 5. The CDR3 runs to 14 residues. As DNA, the CDR3 is TGTGCCAGCAGTCCAACAGGGGACAACACTGAAGCTTTCTTT. It is translated as CASSPTGDNTEAFF.

This clonotype was seen only a few times. This rearrangement joins TRBV6-1 to TRBJ1-2; 7 bases agree with TRBD1. The CDR3 is made up of 15 amino acids. Germline CDR1 is MNHNS and CDR2 is SASEGT. V dropped 0 bases and J dropped 4; count of bases not matched to a gene: 5. CDR3 sequence (DNA): TGTGCCAGCAGTGAAGCGATCAGGGGGATCTATGGCTACACCTTC. Translation: CASSEAIRGIYGYTF.

The chain employs TRBV5-4 and TRBJ2-1, with 10 nucleotides matching TRBD1. V dropped 4 bases and J dropped 7; count of bases not matched to a gene: 5. The germline V gene encodes CDR1 SGHNT and CDR2 YYREEE (reference sequence). This CDR3 has 14 residues. CDR3 in amino acids: CASSGDRGWNEQFF. Here the CDR3 DNA reads TGTGCCAGCAGCGGGGACAGGGGATGGAATGAGCAGTTCTTC.

The rearrangement joins TRBV27 to TRBJ2-7, with D unresolved. CDR1 and CDR2 (germline): MNHEY, SMNVEV (reference sequence). Trimming shortened V by 7 bases and J by 6 bases, and 10 bases separated the two germline ends. This CDR3 spans 11 amino acids. The chain's CDR3 is CASKVRGEQYF. The CDR3 region has the DNA TGTGCCAGCAAAGTACGTGGCGAGCAGTACTTC.

This clonotype was recorded at least ten times. For the CDR3, the DNA is TGTGCCAGCAGCTCCGGGACAGGGAGAGAGCAGTTCTTC. It codes for CASSSGTGREQFF. The chain recombines TRBV7-2 with TRBJ2-1; the match to TRBD1 covers 9 bases. CDR1 and CDR2 (germline): SGHTA, FQGNSA. This CDR3 has 13 residues. Trimming cost V 4 bases and J 10 bases; bases outside gene matches: 5.